Described below is a single T cell receptor (beta chain) sequence and its context. Trimming removed 2 bases at V and 6 bases at J, with 11 bases between. The CDR3 runs to 14 residues. Looked up from germline, CDR1 is MDHEN and CDR2 is SYDVKM. The data derive from a study of blood T cell repertoires in COVID-19. Turning to the study itself: Sites in the United States, Italy and Spain provided acute and convalescent COVID-19 samples. PBMCs, B-cell-depleted T cells, or T cells were the source of the cDNA or gDNA that made up the material.

Original methodology: Researchers report that nucleated cell counts were estimated from reference gene primer amplification. Repertoires were generated with immunoSEQ multiplex PCR, while TCRdb's copy carries only in-frame clones and drops some. V, J and clone size are those of that table, while D and trimming were read from the DNA. The repertoire has approximately 320,000 clones, 85% to 90% of them found once; the top ten carry over 8.5%. The chain joins TRBV28 to TRBJ1-5, with a tentative D call TRBD1 (5 bases). This receptor was taken from a woman aged 25 to 39 with COVID-19, enrolled during active disease. The source material was peripheral blood. CDR3 sequence reads: CASSLMVGAQPQHF. As DNA, the CDR3 is TGTGCCAGCAGTTTAATGGTAGGGGCTCAGCCCCAGCATTTT.